The rows below give T cell receptor beta chains drawn from one sample of a study of CD8+ T cells in alopecia areata. Only in-frame clones appear in the TCRdb table, and some are missing; sequencing was by immunoSEQ multiplex PCR. The sample has some 200,000 clones; roughly three fifths are singletons. Sequenced input: CD8+ T cells sorted from blood. These receptors came from a human donor in good health. Each CDR3 is given with its conserved first and last residue. Clone size appears in some rows only: once, few, many, or a class for an expanded clone.

TRBJ2-7 TRBV7-9 - CASRRRGDYEQYF
TRBJ1-5 TRBV4-1 - CASSHLLTDSNQPQHF
TRBJ1-2 TRBV29-1 few CSVEAGVGRGGYTF
TRBJ1-2 TRBV19 - CASSIGAGGYYGYTF
TRBJ2-4 TRBV4-1 - CASSQDVRDLAKNIQYF
TRBJ2-7 TRBV23-1 few CASSQFNGKIKTYEQYF
TRBJ2-1 TRBV5-1 few CASSKVRFSDNEQFF
TRBJ2-1 TRBV2 - CASSAVSYNEQFF
TRBJ2-2 TRBV29-1 few CSVRTGELFF
TRBJ1-1 TRBV4-1 once CASSQRAGQGDTEAFF
TRBJ1-2 TRBV27 few CASSPLGGVDGYTF
TRBJ2-7 TRBV19 few CATLLGHEQYF
TRBJ2-7 TRBV5-1 - CASSPTGVYEQYF
TRBJ2-7 TRBV29-1 - CSVDIVSVGEQYF
TRBJ1-1 TRBV29-1 - CSVAGLNTEAFF
TRBJ2-3 TRBV7-2 - CASSTLRDTQYF
TRBJ2-4 TRBV13 - CASSTHSGGDAKNIQYF
TRBJ1-1 TRBV29-1 - CSVRTITEAFF
TRBJ2-7 TRBV27 - CASSSGGYEQYF
TRBJ2-1 TRBV29-1 - CSVGSGAGNYNEQFF
TRBJ1-1 TRBV4-1 - CASSRYSGNTEAFF
TRBJ2-5 TRBV4-1 few CASSQVLRTTETQYF
TRBJ2-7 TRBV28 few CASINRGLSRGEQYF
TRBJ2-7 TRBV7-2 - CASSFRSGTEEQYF
TRBJ2-3 TRBV15 few CATSLKAGSSTDTQYF
TRBJ1-2 TRBV6-1 - CASSSRGLEGYTF
TRBJ2-1 TRBV29-1 - CSVLGTQSSYNEQFF
TRBJ2-5 TRBV4-1 - CASSRGSRETQYF
TRBJ1-2 TRBV6-5 few CASTRQGSYGYTF
TRBJ2-2 TRBV6-1 - CASFLSPPGELFF
TRBJ2-1 TRBV7-9 - CASSLALGLDYNEQFF
TRBJ1-2 TRBV18 few CASSPGSNGYTF
TRBJ1-2 TRBV4-1 - CASSQDPGDGYTF
TRBJ2-1 TRBV29-1 - CSSVRGGNEQFF
TRBJ1-4 TRBV7-9 few CASSLGDSWNEKLFF
TRBJ2-7 TRBV13 - CASSMGTAVDVFQYF
TRBJ2-5 TRBV5-1 - CASSLLTRHQETQYF
TRBJ2-3 TRBV27 few CASREMGTDTQYF
TRBJ2-5 TRBV13 - CASSSSVQETQYF
TRBJ1-2 TRBV2 - CASLLGSNYGYTF
TRBJ1-2 TRBV27 - CASSLSAGVYGYTF
TRBJ2-3 TRBV7-3 - CASSPGPLERGSTDTQYF
TRBJ1-2 TRBV9 - CASSEGQGDGYGYTF
TRBJ2-7 TRBV29-1 - CSVSDPDGAYEQYF
TRBJ2-7 TRBV5-1 few CASSDFGEQYF
TRBJ2-1 TRBV7-8 - CASSLFSAPSSYNEQFF
TRBJ2-3 TRBV5-1 - CASSWGLAVSTDTQYF
TRBJ2-7 TRBV27 - CASSLSGSREQYF
TRBJ2-1 TRBV4-1 - CASSPDRVAYNEQFF